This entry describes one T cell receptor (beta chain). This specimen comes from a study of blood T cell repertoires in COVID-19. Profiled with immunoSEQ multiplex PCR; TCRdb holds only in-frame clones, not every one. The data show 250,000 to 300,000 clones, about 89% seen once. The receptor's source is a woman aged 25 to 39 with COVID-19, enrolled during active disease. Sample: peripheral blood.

The CDR3 protein is CASSYLRETQYF. CDR3 DNA sequence: TGTGCCAGCAGTTATTTGCGAGAGACCCAGTACTTC. The rearrangement joins TRBV6-2 or TRBV6-3 to TRBJ2-5; D not resolved. V lost 3 bases and J lost 4, with 6 bases in between. This CDR3 has 12 residues. CDR1 is MNHEY, CDR2 SVGEGT, per germline.